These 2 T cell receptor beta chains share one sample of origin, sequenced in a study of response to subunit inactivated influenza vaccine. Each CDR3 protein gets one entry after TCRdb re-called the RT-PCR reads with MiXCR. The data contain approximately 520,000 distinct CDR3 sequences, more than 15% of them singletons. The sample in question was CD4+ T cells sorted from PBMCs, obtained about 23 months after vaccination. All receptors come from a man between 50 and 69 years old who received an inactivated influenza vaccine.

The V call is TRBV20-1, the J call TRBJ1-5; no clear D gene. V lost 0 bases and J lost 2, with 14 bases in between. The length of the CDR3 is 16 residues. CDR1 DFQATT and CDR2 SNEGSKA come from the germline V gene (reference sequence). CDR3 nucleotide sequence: TGCAGTGCTAGAGATGTTAGTAGTCCGGGCAATCAGCCCCAGCATTTT. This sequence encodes CSARDVSSPGNQPQHF.

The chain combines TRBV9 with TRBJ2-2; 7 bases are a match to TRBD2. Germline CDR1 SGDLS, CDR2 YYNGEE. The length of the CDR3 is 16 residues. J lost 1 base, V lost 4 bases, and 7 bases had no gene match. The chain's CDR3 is CASSPERGGNTGELFF. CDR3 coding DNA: TGTGCCAGCAGCCCGGAGCGGGGAGGGAACACCGGGGAGCTGTTTTTT.